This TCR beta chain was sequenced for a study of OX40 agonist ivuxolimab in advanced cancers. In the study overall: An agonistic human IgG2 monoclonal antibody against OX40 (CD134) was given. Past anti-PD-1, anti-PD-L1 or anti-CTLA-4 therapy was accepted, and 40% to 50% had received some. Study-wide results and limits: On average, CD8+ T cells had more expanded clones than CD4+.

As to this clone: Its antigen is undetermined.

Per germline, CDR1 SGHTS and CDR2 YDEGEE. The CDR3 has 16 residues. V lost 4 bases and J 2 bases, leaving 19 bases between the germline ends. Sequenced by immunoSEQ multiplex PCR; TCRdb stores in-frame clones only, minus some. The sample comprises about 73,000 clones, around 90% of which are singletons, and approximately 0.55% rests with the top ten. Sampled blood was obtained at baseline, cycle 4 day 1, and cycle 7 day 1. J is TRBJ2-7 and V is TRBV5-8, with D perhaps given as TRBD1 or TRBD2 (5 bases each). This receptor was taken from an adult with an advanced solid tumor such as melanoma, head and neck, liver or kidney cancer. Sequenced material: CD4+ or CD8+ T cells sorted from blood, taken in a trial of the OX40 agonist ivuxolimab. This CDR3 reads CASSAPWVGRAYEQYF. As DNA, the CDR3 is TGTGCCAGCAGCGCACCCTGGGTGGGACGAGCCTACGAGCAGTACTTC.